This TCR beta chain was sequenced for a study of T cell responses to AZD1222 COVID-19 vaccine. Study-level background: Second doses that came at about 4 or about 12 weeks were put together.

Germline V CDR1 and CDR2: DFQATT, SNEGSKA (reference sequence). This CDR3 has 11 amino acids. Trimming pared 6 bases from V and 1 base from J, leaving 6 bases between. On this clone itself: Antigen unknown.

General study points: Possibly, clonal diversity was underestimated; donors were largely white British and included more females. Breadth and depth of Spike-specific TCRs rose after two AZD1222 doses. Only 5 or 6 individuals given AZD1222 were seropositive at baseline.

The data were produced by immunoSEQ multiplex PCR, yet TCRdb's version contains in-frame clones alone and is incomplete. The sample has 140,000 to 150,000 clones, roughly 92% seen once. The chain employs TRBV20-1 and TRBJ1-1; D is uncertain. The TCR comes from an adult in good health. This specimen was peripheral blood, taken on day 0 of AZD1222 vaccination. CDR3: CSAYENTEAFF. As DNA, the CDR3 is TGCAGTGCGTACGAGAACACTGAAGCTTTCTTT.